This record concerns one TCR beta chain sequence. Its antigen is currently not known. No clone much larger than this one lies a single base away; base qualities are absent. CDR1 and CDR2 were assigned from the germline V gene as LGHNA and YNFKEQ. V and J lose 0 bases and 3 bases, and a span of 3 bases separates them. Counted from cysteine to phenylalanine, this CDR3 has 12 amino acids. The kept DNA is CDR3 alone, 36 bases in frame from the first base. The sample is drawn from a study of PD-1 blockade in classical Hodgkin lymphoma (dated by TCRdb to 2019 to 2021). Some background on the complete study: To define a peripheral blood immune signature of response to PD-1 blockade in classical Hodgkin lymphoma, the study combined TCR beta sequencing with CyTOF.

Results and caveats for the whole study, not just this receptor: Newly diagnosed patients were reported to have lower baseline TCR diversity than healthy donors, and relapsed/refractory patients were reported to have lower baseline TCR diversity still. The study covered only a single clinical trial cohort, and the causes of the repertoire differences, possibly disease activity or prior therapy, were still not defined.

Genomic DNA was isolated using the Qiagen DNeasy kit from unsorted PBMCs as well as from negatively selected CD4+ and CD8+ fractions. TCR beta CDR3 regions were amplified by immunoSEQ multiplex PCR using primers annealing to V and J segments. Amplification bias was minimized using a synthetic immune receptor repertoire, and residual bias was removed computationally after sequencing. The study's own analysis went as follows. Repertoire diversity was quantified as the Shannon entropy index using custom Python scripts. Unsorted, CD4+ and CD8+ repertoires were examined separately, except in combined analyses, for which CD4+ and CD8+ sequences were merged in silico. The table comes from immuneACCESS by way of TCRdb, which keeps in-frame sequences with V and J called. Part of the clones is missing from these tables; in studies checked, under half for an unresolved V gene and the rest for unknown reasons. That table supplies the V and J calls and clone size; D and trimming were determined from the DNA. The sample has around 50,000 clones on record, around 90% of them singletons. 4.9% of the sample belongs to the ten largest clones.

Interpreted using the paper, the time point label stands for: newly diagnosed, previously untreated cHL patient sample. As a comparison group for the relapsed/refractory trial patients, PBMCs from patients with newly diagnosed, previously untreated classical Hodgkin lymphoma were sequenced. Peripheral blood was collected in 8 mL Vacutainer Cell Preparation Tubes, from which PBMCs were isolated by centrifugation and then cryopreserved. Sequencing was performed on peripheral blood mononuclear cells (PBMCs). The clonotype was recovered from a human donor with classical Hodgkin lymphoma. The chain is made from TRBV4-2 and TRBJ2-7, with the D gene call left open. CDR3 reads: CASSQEGYEQYF. The nucleotides read TGTGCCAGCAGCCAAGAAGGCTACGAGCAGTACTTC.